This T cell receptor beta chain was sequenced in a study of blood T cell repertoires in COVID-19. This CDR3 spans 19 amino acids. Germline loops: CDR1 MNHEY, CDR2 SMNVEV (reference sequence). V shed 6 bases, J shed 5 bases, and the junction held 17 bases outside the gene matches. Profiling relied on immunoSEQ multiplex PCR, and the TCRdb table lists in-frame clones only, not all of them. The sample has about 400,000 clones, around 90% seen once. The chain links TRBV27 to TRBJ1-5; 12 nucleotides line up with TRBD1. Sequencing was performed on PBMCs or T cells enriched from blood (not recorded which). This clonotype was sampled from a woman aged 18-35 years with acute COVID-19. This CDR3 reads CASSRDPGTGGKGDQPQHF. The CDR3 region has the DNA TGTGCCAGCAGCCGAGACCCCGGGACAGGGGGCAAGGGAGATCAGCCCCAGCATTTT.